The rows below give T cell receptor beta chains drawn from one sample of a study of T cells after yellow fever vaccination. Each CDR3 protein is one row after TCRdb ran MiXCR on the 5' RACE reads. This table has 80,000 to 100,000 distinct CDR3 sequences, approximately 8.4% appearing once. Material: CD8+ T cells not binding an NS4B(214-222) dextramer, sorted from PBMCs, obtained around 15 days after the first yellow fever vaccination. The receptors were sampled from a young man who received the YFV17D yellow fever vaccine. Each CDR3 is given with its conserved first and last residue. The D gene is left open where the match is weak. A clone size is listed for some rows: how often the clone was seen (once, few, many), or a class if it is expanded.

cdr3_aa: CASSQPRLAGINEQFF; cdr3_nt: TGCGCCAGCAGCCAGCCTCGACTAGCGGGAATAAATGAGCAGTTCTTC; j_call: TRBJ2-1; clone_size: .; v_call: TRBV4-1; d_call: TRBD2
cdr3_aa: CASSRGSSGGSPLHF; cdr3_nt: TGTGCCAGCAGTCGAGGGTCCTCCGGCGGGTCACCCCTCCACTTT; j_call: TRBJ1-6; clone_size: .; v_call: TRBV12-3/TRBV12-4; d_call: .
cdr3_aa: CASSHLAGTGPPPTDTQYF; cdr3_nt: TGTGCCAGCAGCCACCTCGCCGGGACAGGGCCCCCCCCCACAGATACGCAGTATTTT; j_call: TRBJ2-3; clone_size: few; v_call: TRBV3-1; d_call: TRBD1
cdr3_aa: CSVEGAADTQYF; cdr3_nt: TGCAGCGTTGAAGGGGCTGCAGATACGCAGTATTTT; j_call: TRBJ2-3; clone_size: .; v_call: TRBV29-1; d_call: .
cdr3_aa: CAISDDHDTQYF; cdr3_nt: TGTGCCATCAGTGACGACCATGATACGCAGTATTTT; j_call: TRBJ2-3; clone_size: .; v_call: TRBV10-3; d_call: .
cdr3_aa: CSVVLPEENSPLHF; cdr3_nt: TGCAGCGTTGTGTTGCCGGAGGAAAATTCACCCCTCCACTTT; j_call: TRBJ1-6; clone_size: .; v_call: TRBV29-1; d_call: .
cdr3_aa: CASSPDGTEAFF; cdr3_nt: TGTGCCAGCAGCCCGGACGGGACTGAAGCTTTCTTT; j_call: TRBJ1-1; clone_size: few; v_call: TRBV6-5; d_call: .
cdr3_aa: CAGFEMNIDTEAFF; cdr3_nt: TGTGCCGGATTTGAGATGAATATAGACACTGAAGCTTTCTTT; j_call: TRBJ1-1; clone_size: .; v_call: TRBV5-8; d_call: .
cdr3_aa: CASSSGSPYEQYF; cdr3_nt: TGTGCCAGCAGTTCAGGGAGTCCCTACGAGCAGTACTTC; j_call: TRBJ2-7; clone_size: few; v_call: TRBV6-5; d_call: .
cdr3_aa: CSVVLAGGGETQYF; cdr3_nt: TGCAGCGTTGTACTAGCGGGGGGAGGGGAGACCCAGTACTTC; j_call: TRBJ2-5; clone_size: few; v_call: TRBV29-1; d_call: TRBD2
cdr3_aa: CASEQGLLNTEAFF; cdr3_nt: TGTGCCAGCGAGCAGGGCCTTCTGAACACTGAAGCTTTCTTT; j_call: TRBJ1-1; clone_size: few; v_call: TRBV7-9; d_call: .
cdr3_aa: CASSSRRDRGTEAFF; cdr3_nt: TGCGCCAGCAGCTCACGCCGGGACAGGGGCACTGAAGCTTTCTTT; j_call: TRBJ1-1; clone_size: .; v_call: TRBV5-1; d_call: TRBD1
cdr3_aa: CASKHKPETQYF; cdr3_nt: TGTGCCAGCAAACACAAACCAGAGACCCAGTACTTC; j_call: TRBJ2-5; clone_size: many; v_call: TRBV21-1; d_call: .
cdr3_aa: CSANGLVRNTGELFF; cdr3_nt: TGCAGTGCTAACGGACTAGTTCGGAACACCGGGGAGCTGTTTTTT; j_call: TRBJ2-2; clone_size: few; v_call: TRBV20-1; d_call: TRBD2
cdr3_aa: CASRTLLTSGGYTYNEQFF; cdr3_nt: TGTGCCAGCAGAACCCTCCTGACTAGCGGGGGGTACACCTACAATGAGCAGTTCTTC; j_call: TRBJ2-1; clone_size: few; v_call: TRBV6-2/TRBV6-3; d_call: TRBD2
cdr3_aa: CASSLAPSGASSYNEQFF; cdr3_nt: TGCGCCAGCAGCTTGGCCCCTAGCGGGGCAAGCTCCTACAATGAGCAGTTCTTC; j_call: TRBJ2-1; clone_size: many; v_call: TRBV5-1; d_call: TRBD2
cdr3_aa: CASSFGQQDRQETQYF; cdr3_nt: TGTGCCAGCAGCTTCGGTCAACAAGACAGACAAGAGACCCAGTACTTC; j_call: TRBJ2-5; clone_size: few; v_call: TRBV7-9; d_call: .
cdr3_aa: CASSLAGTADTQYF; cdr3_nt: TGTGCCAGCAGCTTAGCTGGGACAGCAGATACGCAGTATTTT; j_call: TRBJ2-3; clone_size: once; v_call: TRBV7-6; d_call: TRBD1
cdr3_aa: CASSYSRGPYNEQFF; cdr3_nt: TGTGCCAGCAGTTACTCGCGGGGGCCCTACAATGAGCAGTTCTTC; j_call: TRBJ2-1; clone_size: few; v_call: TRBV6-5; d_call: .
cdr3_aa: CSARDRGSGANVLTF; cdr3_nt: TGCAGTGCTAGGGACAGGGGTTCAGGGGCCAACGTCCTGACTTTC; j_call: TRBJ2-6; clone_size: few; v_call: TRBV20-1; d_call: TRBD1
cdr3_aa: CASSQGQGGEKLFF; cdr3_nt: TGCGCCAGCAGCCAGGGACAGGGGGGTGAAAAACTGTTTTTT; j_call: TRBJ1-4; clone_size: .; v_call: TRBV4-1; d_call: TRBD1
cdr3_aa: CASSYLAGTYEQYF; cdr3_nt: TGTGCCAGCAGTTACTTGGCGGGGACTTACGAGCAGTACTTC; j_call: TRBJ2-7; clone_size: few; v_call: TRBV6-5; d_call: .
cdr3_aa: CASSSTTGNYGYTF; cdr3_nt: TGTGCCAGCAGCTCTACGACAGGAAACTATGGCTACACCTTC; j_call: TRBJ1-2; clone_size: .; v_call: TRBV12-3/TRBV12-4; d_call: .
cdr3_aa: CASSDGWTATYGYTF; cdr3_nt: TGTGCCAGCAGCGACGGGTGGACAGCTACCTATGGCTACACCTTC; j_call: TRBJ1-2; clone_size: .; v_call: TRBV9; d_call: .